The entry that follows covers one T cell receptor beta chain sequence. Produced via immunoSEQ multiplex PCR; TCRdb's table is partial and in-frame only. The sample contains tens of thousands of clones, about 89% of which appear only once. These data originate in a study of OX40 agonist ivuxolimab in advanced cancers. V lost 1 base, J lost 7 bases, and 14 bases lay in between. CDR3 size: 15 residues. From germline, CDR1 is SGHDN and CDR2 FVKESK. Material: CD4+ or CD8+ T cells sorted from blood, obtained in a trial of the OX40 agonist ivuxolimab. The V call is TRBV14, the J call TRBJ2-1, with D perhaps TRBD2 (6 bases). This TCR was sampled from an adult with an advanced solid tumor such as melanoma, head and neck, liver or kidney cancer. This CDR3 reads CASSQVAAQWNEQFF. CDR3 nucleotide sequence: TGTGCCAGCAGCCAAGTAGCGGCCCAATGGAATGAGCAGTTCTTC.